This T cell receptor beta chain was profiled in a study of response to subunit inactivated influenza vaccine. Study-wide points: It was suggested by the authors that few new T cells are recruited by each seasonal influenza vaccination.

Each CDR3 protein gets one entry after TCRdb re-called the RT-PCR reads with MiXCR. Of under 500,000 distinct CDR3 sequences listed, approximately 11% were seen once; the top ten hold 10% to 15%. Germline CDR1 is SGDLS and CDR2 is YYNGEE. V gave up 3 bases and J gave up 9 bases; unmatched junction bases: 10. The CDR3 loop spans 15 amino acids. This clonotype came up many times. The antigen is undetermined. The sequence derives from a man in his fifties who received an inactivated influenza vaccine. The chain employs TRBV9 and TRBJ2-1; the match to TRBD2 covers 9 bases. Sample: PBMCs from blood, taken roughly 48 days after vaccination. CDR3 in DNA: TGTGCCAGCAGCGCCGCCGGGACTAGCCACAGTGAGCAGTTCTTC. Protein product: CASSAAGTSHSEQFF. Full variable domain (outside the CDR3, taken from reference TRBV9 and TRBJ2-1): DSGVTQTPKHLITATGQRVTLRCSPRSGDLSVYWYQQSLDQGLQFLIQYYNGEERAKGNILERFSAQQFPDLHSELNLSSLELGDSALYFCASSAAGTSHSEQFFGPGTRLTVL.